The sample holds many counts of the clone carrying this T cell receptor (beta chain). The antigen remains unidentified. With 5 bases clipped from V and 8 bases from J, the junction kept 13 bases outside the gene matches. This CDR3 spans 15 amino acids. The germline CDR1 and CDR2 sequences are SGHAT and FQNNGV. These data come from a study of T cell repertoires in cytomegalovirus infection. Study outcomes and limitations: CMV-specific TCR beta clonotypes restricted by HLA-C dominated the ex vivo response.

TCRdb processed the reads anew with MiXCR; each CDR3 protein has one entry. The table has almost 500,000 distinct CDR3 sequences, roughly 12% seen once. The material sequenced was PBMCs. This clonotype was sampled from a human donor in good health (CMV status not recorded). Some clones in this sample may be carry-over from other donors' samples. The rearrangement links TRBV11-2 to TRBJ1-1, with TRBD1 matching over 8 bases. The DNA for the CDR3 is TGTGCCAGCAGCACCCGACAGGGGCCCACTCACGAAGCTTTCTTT. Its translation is CASSTRQGPTHEAFF.